This TCR beta chain was captured in a study of cytomegalovirus exposure and HLA in healthy donors. Looking at the study overall: As an earlier analysis found, roughly 180 million T cells yielded approximately 100 million unique TCR beta sequences.

Study-wide findings and caveats: Associated with cytomegalovirus, according to the listing, were 150 to 200 TCR beta chains. Reports showed the classifier diagnosing cytomegalovirus status with high specificity and sensitivity. Donors were assumed by presence/absence analyses to have roughly uniform sequencing depth.

The PCR contained 60 Vbeta and 13 Jbeta primers. Sequenced by immunoSEQ multiplex PCR; TCRdb stores in-frame clones only, minus some. Of 160,000 or so clones listed, around three quarters are singletons. As concerns this clone: Its matching antigen is unknown.

In germline, CDR1 is SGHNT, CDR2 YYREEE (reference sequence). With V trimmed by 5 bases and J by 5 bases, 7 bases remained unmatched. The CDR3 loop spans 14 amino acids. The rearrangement links TRBV5-4 to TRBJ2-7; 10 bases are a match to TRBD1. The sequence was obtained from a middle-aged man in good health and CMV-seronegative. Sample: PBMCs. Written as DNA, the CDR3 is TGTGCCAGCAGGTCGGACAGGGGGTGGGACGAGCAGTACTTC. Translation: CASRSDRGWDEQYF.